This T cell receptor beta chain appears in the sequencing data of a study of blood T cell repertoires in COVID-19. Study-level information: Specimens from acute and convalescent COVID-19 originated in the United States, Italy and Spain. T cells, B-cell-depleted T cells, or PBMCs provided the cDNA or gDNA that served as material.

The CDR3 spans 19 residues. The V gene end was trimmed by 1 base and the J gene end by 1 base; junction bases not matched to a gene: 5. CDR1 and CDR2 from the germline V gene are KGHSH and LQKENI. Authors' analysis steps: Quantification of nucleated cells was approximated via reference gene primer amplification. The method was immunoSEQ multiplex PCR; TCRdb's version includes in-frame clones alone and lacks a portion of them. V and J calls and clone size are given by that table; D and trimming were obtained from the DNA. Here the sample spans roughly 68,000 clones, approximately 90% being singletons.

The source is a woman aged 80 or over with active COVID-19. This rearrangement joins TRBV18 to TRBJ2-1; the match to TRBD2 covers 15 bases. The sample comprised peripheral blood. This chain's CDR3 is CASSPRGLAGGQSYNEQFF. DNA for the CDR3: TGTGCCAGCTCACCACGTGGACTAGCGGGAGGGCAGTCCTACAATGAGCAGTTCTTC. Full variable domain (missing parts from reference TRBV18 and TRBJ2-1): NAGVMQNPRHLVRRRGQEARLRCSPMKGHSHVYWYRQLPEEGLKFMVYLQKENIIDESGMPKERFSAEFPKEGPSILRIQQVVRGDSAAYFCASSPRGLAGGQSYNEQFFGPGTRLTVL.